This passage covers 16 T cell receptor beta chains from one sample sequenced in a study of T cell changes during pregnancy in multiple sclerosis. The data were produced by immunoSEQ multiplex PCR, yet TCRdb's version contains in-frame clones alone and is incomplete. There are approximately 70,000 clones in the sample; around 92% occur only once, and about 2.3% lies in the top ten. The sample here was peripheral blood, taken in the first trimester of pregnancy. These receptors were taken from a female donor with multiple sclerosis, enrolled in a pregnancy study.

V gene TRBV28 combines with J gene TRBJ2-7; a weak D match, TRBD1 (6 bases). V lost 6 bases, J lost 5 bases, and 11 bases lay in between. Germline loops: CDR1 MDHEN, CDR2 SYDVKM. The CDR3 is 12 amino acids. The CDR3 coding sequence is TGTGCCAGCAGCCAGGGGTTGGACGAGCAGTACTTC. Translated: CASSQGLDEQYF. The complete variable domain, with remaining parts taken from reference TRBV28 and TRBJ2-7, reads DVKVTQSSRYLVKRTGEKVFLECVQDMDHENMFWYRQDPGLGLRLIYFSYDVKMKEKGDIPEGYSVSREKKERFSLILESASTNQTSMYLCASSQGLDEQYFGPGTRLTVT.

CDR3 DNA sequence: TGTGCCAGCAGTGAAGCCCGGACAGGGATCTATGGCTACACCTTC. As protein: CASSEARTGIYGYTF. This sequence joins TRBV6-1 and TRBJ1-2; the match to TRBD1 covers 8 bases. This CDR3 spans 15 amino acids. Germline V gives CDR1 MNHNS, CDR2 SASEGT. The V gene end was trimmed by 0 bases and the J gene end by 4 bases; junction bases not matched to a gene: 4.

CDR3 nucleotide sequence: TGTGCCAGCACCCGGACTAGCGGGAGCAAGGGTGAGCAGTTCTTC. Its translation is CASTRTSGSKGEQFF. The chain uses TRBV25-1 and TRBJ2-1; 13 bases are a match to TRBD2. The J segment lost 9 bases and the V segment lost 7 bases, leaving 9 bases of the junction unmatched. This CDR3 is built from 15 residues. Per germline, CDR1 MGHDK and CDR2 SYGVNS.

The chain uses TRBV10-3 and TRBJ2-2, with 10 bases that match TRBD2. Trimming at V came to 6 bases and at J to 6 bases, leaving 7 bases not matched to a gene. Germline V CDR1 and CDR2: ENHRY, SYGVKD. The CDR3 has 15 amino acids. The CDR3 spells CAIRSSGGSAGELFF. CDR3 coding DNA: TGTGCCATCAGGTCTAGCGGGGGATCGGCCGGGGAGCTGTTTTTT.

The chain recombines TRBV7-2 with TRBJ2-7; D remains unclear. The CDR3 spans 14 residues. Germline CDR1 SGHTA, CDR2 FQGNSA. The ends were cut back, 4 bases at V and 9 bases at J, with 19 bases in the middle. CDR3 DNA: TGTGCCAGCAGCTCATCACGCGTCGGGTCTGGGCAGTACTTC. Protein product: CASSSSRVGSGQYF.

This chain connects TRBV6-6 to TRBJ2-1, with TRBD2 as a possible D gene (6 bases). The V gene's germline CDR1 is MNHNY and CDR2 SVGAGI (reference sequence). The CDR3 loop spans 12 amino acids. Trimming cost V 8 bases and J 5 bases, with 10 bases left between them. The DNA for the CDR3 is TGTGCCAGCGGCTTAGCGGACAATGAGCAGTTCTTC. It translates to CASGLADNEQFF.

The chain joins TRBV6-5 to TRBJ1-5; D not resolved. Germline V gene sequence: CDR1 MNHEY, CDR2 SVGAGI. The V end lost 4 bases, the J end lost 5 bases, and 9 bases lay between the germline ends. CDR3 length equals 13 residues. DNA of the CDR3: TGTGCCAGCAGTTCCGGGTTACATCAGCCCCAGCATTTT. Its protein product is CASSSGLHQPQHF.

This chain joins TRBV7-6 and TRBJ2-3; TRBD2 matches at 9 bases. The CDR3 is made up of 16 amino acids. Trimming took 2 bases from V and 5 from J; bases not matched to a gene: 8. The germline gives CDR1 SGHVS, CDR2 FNYEAQ. CDR3 DNA sequence: TGTGCCAGCAGCTTATCCCTAGCGGGACCTCGAGATACGCAGTATTTT. Its translation: CASSLSLAGPRDTQYF.

The chain carries TRBV20-1 and TRBJ2-5; perhaps TRBD1 as D (6 bases). CDR1 is DFQATT and CDR2 is SNEGSKA in the germline V gene (reference sequence). CDR3 size: 11 residues. The CDR3 coding sequence is TGCGGAGGACAGTTACAAGAGACCCAGTACTTC. Its protein is CGGQLQETQYF.

The rearrangement links TRBV5-1 to TRBJ2-7; 7 bases match TRBD1. Germline V gives CDR1 SGHRS, CDR2 YFSETQ. This CDR3 contains 15 residues. Germline trimming cut 4 bases from V and 2 bases from J; bases unmatched to any gene: 9. The CDR3 sequence is CASSPGGQVPYEQYF. The DNA of the CDR3 is TGCGCCAGCAGCCCGGGTGGACAGGTGCCCTACGAGCAGTACTTC.

This clone appeared a few times. The chain uses TRBV2 and TRBJ2-7; D is perhaps TRBD2 (6 bases). The CDR3 is made up of 15 amino acids. V gave up 6 bases and J gave up 2 bases, with 17 bases separating them. In germline, CDR1 is SNHLY, CDR2 FYNNEI. CDR3 coding DNA: TGTGCCAGCAGCGCGGGACCGGGACTTCCCTACGAGCAGTACTTC. Translated, it gives CASSAGPGLPYEQYF.

The chain couples TRBV4-2 to TRBJ2-7; D perhaps matches TRBD2 (6 bases). CDR3 length equals 12 residues. V lost 4 bases and J 10 bases, leaving 14 bases between the germline ends. The germline V gene encodes CDR1 LGHNA and CDR2 YNFKEQ. CDR3 coding DNA: TGTGCCAGCAGCCGACCGGGAGAACAACAGTACTTC. Translating it yields CASSRPGEQQYF.

This rearrangement joins TRBV6-1 to TRBJ1-5; TRBD1 might be the D (5 bases). Trimming left V 8 bases short and J 6 bases short, with 17 bases between. Per the germline V gene, CDR1 is MNHNS and CDR2 is SASEGT. CDR3 length: 14 amino acids. The CDR3: CASYPEGLSQPQHF. The CDR3 DNA sequence: TGTGCCAGCTATCCGGAGGGACTTAGTCAGCCCCAGCATTTT.

V and J are TRBV5-1 and TRBJ1-1, with TRBD1 matching 7 bases. The CDR3 loop spans 15 amino acids. J gave up 0 bases and V 4 bases, and 6 bases lay outside the gene matches. The germline V gene encodes CDR1 SGHRS and CDR2 YFSETQ. The CDR3 loop reads CASSPDGTVNTEAFF. The CDR3 DNA is TGCGCCAGCAGCCCGGATGGGACAGTGAACACTGAAGCTTTCTTT.

The DNA of the CDR3 is TGTGCCAGCAGCGTCCGACAGGTTACCGGGGAGCTGTTTTTT. Translation gives CASSVRQVTGELFF. The chain carries TRBV9 and TRBJ2-2; D perhaps matches TRBD1 (6 bases). The CDR3 consists of 14 residues. V shed 2 bases and J shed 5 bases, with 10 bases lying between them. CDR1 and CDR2 (germline): SGDLS, YYNGEE.

This sequence joins TRBV5-1 and TRBJ1-4, with D perhaps TRBD1 (5 bases). CDR3 size: 15 residues. Germline values: CDR1 SGHRS, CDR2 YFSETQ. V was clipped by 4 bases and J by 6 bases, with 16 bases between them. The CDR3 is CASSPQGAGDEKLFF. CDR3 sequence (DNA): TGCGCCAGCAGCCCGCAGGGAGCGGGGGATGAAAAACTGTTTTTT. The full variable domain, in which reference TRBV5-1 and TRBJ1-4 provide the parts outside the CDR3, is KAGVTQTPRYLIKTRGQQVTLSCSPISGHRSVSWYQQTPGQGLQFLFEYFSETQRNKGNFPGRFSGRQFSNSRSEMNVSTLELGDSALYLCASSPQGAGDEKLFFGSGTQLSVL.